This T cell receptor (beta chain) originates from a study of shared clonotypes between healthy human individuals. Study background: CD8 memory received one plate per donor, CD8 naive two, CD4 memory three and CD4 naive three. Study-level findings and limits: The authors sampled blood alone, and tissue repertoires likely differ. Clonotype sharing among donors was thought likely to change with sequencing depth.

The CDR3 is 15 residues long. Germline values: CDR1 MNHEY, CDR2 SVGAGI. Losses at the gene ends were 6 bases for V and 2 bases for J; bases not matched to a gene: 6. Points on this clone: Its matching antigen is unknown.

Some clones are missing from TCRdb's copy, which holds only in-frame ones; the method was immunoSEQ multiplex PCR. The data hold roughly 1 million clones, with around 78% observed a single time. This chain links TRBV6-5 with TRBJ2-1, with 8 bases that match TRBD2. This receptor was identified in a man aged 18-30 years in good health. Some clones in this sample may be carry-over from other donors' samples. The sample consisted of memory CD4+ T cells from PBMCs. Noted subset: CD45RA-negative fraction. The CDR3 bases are TGTGCCAGCAGGTTAGCGGGGCCGACCTACAATGAGCAGTTCTTC. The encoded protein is CASRLAGPTYNEQFF.